This TCR beta chain was recovered during a study of T cells in Graves' hyperthyroidism and ophthalmopathy. Whole-study results and caveats: Peripheral blood also featured most of the thyroid clonotypes expanded above 0.001. From stable hyperthyroidism, ophthalmopathy was separated by a 13 V-J model. In validation, the model predicted ophthalmopathy. These predictions came a median approximately six months before onset.

RNA transcripts were the template for amplifying TCR beta CDR3 regions. Researchers ran a first-round RT-PCR on the TCR CDR3 using the HTBI primer set. A single record per CDR3 protein comes from TCRdb applying MiXCR to the multiplex PCR reads. The table records 620,000 or so distinct CDR3 sequences, 13% to 15% of them present only once. The CDR3 is 16 residues long. With 4 bases removed from V and 0 bases from J, the gap between germline ends came to 14 bases. Germline V gene lookup returns CDR1 SGHDT and CDR2 YYEEEE. Worth noting for this clonotype: Antigen unknown.

The sample consisted of blood. The origin of this receptor is a woman between 45 and 60 years old with Graves' ophthalmopathy. The chain employs TRBV5-6 and TRBJ2-1; D is uncertain. DNA of the CDR3: TGTGCCAGCAGCGGTCTGGCGGATAACTCCTACAATGAGCAGTTCTTC. This sequence encodes CASSGLADNSYNEQFF.